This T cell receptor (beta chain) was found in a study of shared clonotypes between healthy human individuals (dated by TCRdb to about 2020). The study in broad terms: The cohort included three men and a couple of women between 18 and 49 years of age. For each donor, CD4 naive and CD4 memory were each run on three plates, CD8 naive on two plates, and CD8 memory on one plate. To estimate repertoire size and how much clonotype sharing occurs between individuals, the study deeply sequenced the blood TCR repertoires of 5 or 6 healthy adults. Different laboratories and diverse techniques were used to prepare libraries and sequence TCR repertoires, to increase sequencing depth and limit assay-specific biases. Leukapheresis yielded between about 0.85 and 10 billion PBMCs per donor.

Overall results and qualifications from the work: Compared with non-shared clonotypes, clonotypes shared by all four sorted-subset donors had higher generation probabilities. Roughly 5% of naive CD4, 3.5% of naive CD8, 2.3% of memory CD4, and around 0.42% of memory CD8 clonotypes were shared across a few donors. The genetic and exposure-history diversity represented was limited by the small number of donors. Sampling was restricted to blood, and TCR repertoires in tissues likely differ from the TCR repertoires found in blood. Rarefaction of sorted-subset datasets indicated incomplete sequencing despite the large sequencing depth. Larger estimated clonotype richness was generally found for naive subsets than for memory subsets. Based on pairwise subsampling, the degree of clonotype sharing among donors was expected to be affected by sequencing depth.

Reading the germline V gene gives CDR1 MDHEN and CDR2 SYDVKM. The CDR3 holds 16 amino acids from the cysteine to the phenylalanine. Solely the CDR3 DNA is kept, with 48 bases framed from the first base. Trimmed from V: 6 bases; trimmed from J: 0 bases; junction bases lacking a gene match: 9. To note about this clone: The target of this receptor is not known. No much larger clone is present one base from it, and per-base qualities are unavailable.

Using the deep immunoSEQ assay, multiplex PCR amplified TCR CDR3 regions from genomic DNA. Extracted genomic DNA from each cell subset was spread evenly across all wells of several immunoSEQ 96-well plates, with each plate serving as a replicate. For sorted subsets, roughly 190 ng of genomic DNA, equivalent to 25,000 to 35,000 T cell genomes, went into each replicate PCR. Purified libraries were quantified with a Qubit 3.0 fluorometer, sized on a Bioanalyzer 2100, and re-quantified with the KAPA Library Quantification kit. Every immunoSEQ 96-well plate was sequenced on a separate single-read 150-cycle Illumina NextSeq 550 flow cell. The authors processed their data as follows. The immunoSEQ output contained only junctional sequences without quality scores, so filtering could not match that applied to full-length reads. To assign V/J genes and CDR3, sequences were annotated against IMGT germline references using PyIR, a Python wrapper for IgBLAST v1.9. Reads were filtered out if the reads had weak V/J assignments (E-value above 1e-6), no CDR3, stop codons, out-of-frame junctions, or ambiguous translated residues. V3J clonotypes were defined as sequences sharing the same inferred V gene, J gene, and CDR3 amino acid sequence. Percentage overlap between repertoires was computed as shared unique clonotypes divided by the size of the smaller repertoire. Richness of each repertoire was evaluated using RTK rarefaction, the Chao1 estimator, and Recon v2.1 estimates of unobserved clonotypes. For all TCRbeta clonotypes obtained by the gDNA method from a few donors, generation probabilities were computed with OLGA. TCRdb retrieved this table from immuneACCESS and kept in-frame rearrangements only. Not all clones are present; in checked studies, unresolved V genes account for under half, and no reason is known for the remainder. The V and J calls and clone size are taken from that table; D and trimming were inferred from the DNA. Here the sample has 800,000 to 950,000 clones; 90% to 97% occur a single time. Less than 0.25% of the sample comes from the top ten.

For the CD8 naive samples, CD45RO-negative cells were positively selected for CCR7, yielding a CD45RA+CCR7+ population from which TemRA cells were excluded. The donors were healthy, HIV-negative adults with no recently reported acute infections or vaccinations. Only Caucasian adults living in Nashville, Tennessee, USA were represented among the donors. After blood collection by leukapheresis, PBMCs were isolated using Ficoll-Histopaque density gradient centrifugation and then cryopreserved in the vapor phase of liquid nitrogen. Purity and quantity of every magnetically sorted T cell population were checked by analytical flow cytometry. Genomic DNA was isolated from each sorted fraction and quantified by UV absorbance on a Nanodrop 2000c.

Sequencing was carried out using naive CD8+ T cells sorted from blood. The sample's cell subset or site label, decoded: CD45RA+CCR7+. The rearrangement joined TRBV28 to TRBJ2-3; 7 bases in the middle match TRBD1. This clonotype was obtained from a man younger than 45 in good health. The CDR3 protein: CASSPHRDSSTDTQYF. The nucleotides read TGTGCCAGCAGCCCACACCGGGACAGTAGCACAGATACGCAGTATTTT.